The entry below gives a single T cell receptor (beta chain) sequence along with its context. This entry is derived from a study of blood T cell repertoires in COVID-19. Looking at the study overall: T cells, B-cell-depleted T cells, or PBMCs supplied cDNA or gDNA.

Trimming left V 3 bases short and J 5 bases short, with 20 bases between. The CDR3 is 16 amino acids. Germline-derived CDR1 and CDR2 are LNHNV and YYDKDF (reference sequence). The method was immunoSEQ multiplex PCR; TCRdb's version includes in-frame clones alone and lacks a portion of them. The table has over 250,000 clones, about 89% seen once. What was sequenced was peripheral blood. The J gene is TRBJ2-7, the V gene TRBV15, with a possible D match to TRBD1 (8 bases). This clonotype was sampled from a woman aged 50 to 60 with acute or convalescent COVID-19. CDR3 nucleotides: TGTGCCACCAGCAGCTCCAGGGGGCGGGAGAACCACGAGCAGTACTTC. It translates to CATSSSRGRENHEQYF.